Below, one T cell receptor (beta chain) is given with its context. The data belong to a study of OX40 agonist ivuxolimab in advanced cancers. Sequencing was performed with immunoSEQ multiplex PCR; in TCRdb, only in-frame clones are kept and a portion is missing. The table lists roughly 120,000 clones, around nine tenths of them singletons, with less than 0.35% in the top ten. This CDR3 has 16 residues. Germline loops: CDR1 LNHNV, CDR2 YYDKDF (reference sequence). The V end lost 9 bases, the J end lost 0 bases, and 20 bases lay between the germline ends. The receptor was derived from an adult with an advanced solid tumor such as melanoma, head and neck, liver or kidney cancer. This sequence joins TRBV15 and TRBJ2-5; possibly TRBD2 for D (6 bases). Sequenced here: CD4+ or CD8+ T cells sorted from blood, sampled in a trial of the OX40 agonist ivuxolimab. This CDR3 is CATRGWGGAYQETQYF. CDR3 DNA sequence: TGTGCCACGCGGGGCTGGGGCGGAGCGTACCAAGAGACCCAGTACTTC.